Listed below are T cell receptor beta chains from one sample, sequenced in a study of blood T cell repertoires in COVID-19. The assay was immunoSEQ multiplex PCR, and TCRdb's table has in-frame clones only and misses some. This table holds under 250,000 clones, roughly 82% found once. The specimen was peripheral blood. These receptors originate from a human donor in a cohort sampled during active COVID-19. Both conserved end residues are trimmed from each CDR3. Fields, in order: V gene, J gene, CDR3 protein.

V: TRBV28
J: TRBJ1-5
CDR3: ASRYWDRDQPQH

V: TRBV30
J: TRBJ2-5
CDR3: AWSVGRGSETQY

V: TRBV2
J: TRBJ1-5
CDR3: ASSGQGGNQPQH

V: TRBV19
J: TRBJ2-5
CDR3: ASSPGTSGRRRETQY

V: TRBV6-2/TRBV6-3
J: TRBJ2-5
CDR3: ASSPGGGEETQY

V: TRBV7-7
J: TRBJ2-2
CDR3: ASSLVGTSGSRELF

V: TRBV19
J: TRBJ1-5
CDR3: ASSIIQGQPQH

V: TRBV5-1
J: TRBJ2-7
CDR3: ASSWTGDKTYEQY

V: TRBV6-5
J: TRBJ1-1
CDR3: ASSYWGTGGISAF

V: TRBV24-1
J: TRBJ1-5
CDR3: ATSGQGPQPQH

V: TRBV18
J: TRBJ2-3
CDR3: ASWGVDTQY

V: TRBV24-1
J: TRBJ2-7
CDR3: ATSDAETSGRALEQY

V: TRBV27
J: TRBJ2-1
CDR3: ASSSRTSGVKGYNEQF

V: TRBV27
J: TRBJ1-1
CDR3: ASSWSEGETEAF

V: TRBV28
J: TRBJ2-7
CDR3: ASTQGSQFYEQY

V: TRBV24-1
J: TRBJ2-5
CDR3: ATSPGDCGSCETQY

V: TRBV15
J: TRBJ2-1
CDR3: ATSRGGRAWGEQF

V: TRBV2
J: TRBJ2-1
CDR3: ASSGGSTSRGRDEQF

V: TRBV27
J: TRBJ2-7
CDR3: ASSLKAGGEQY

V: TRBV28
J: TRBJ2-1
CDR3: ASRLAGSSYNEQF

V: TRBV18
J: TRBJ2-6
CDR3: ASSPPVRGAKGANVLT

V: TRBV7-2
J: TRBJ1-5
CDR3: ASSLMGGNQPQH

V: TRBV6-5
J: TRBJ1-4
CDR3: ASSRRATTNEKLF

V: TRBV6-5
J: TRBJ1-2
CDR3: ASSLDRGAWGYT

V: TRBV7-9
J: TRBJ1-1
CDR3: ASSLGGRDAF

V: TRBV28
J: TRBJ2-3
CDR3: ASRPWRVASTNTQY

V: TRBV2
J: TRBJ2-3
CDR3: ASSEHRGTDTQY

V: TRBV11-2
J: TRBJ2-5
CDR3: ASSLVSGSSQETQY

V: TRBV28
J: TRBJ1-2
CDR3: ANRDSNNYGYT

V: TRBV5-1
J: TRBJ2-5
CDR3: ASSLAAAGGGQETQY

V: TRBV12-3/TRBV12-4
J: TRBJ2-7
CDR3: ASSYRDSYEQY

V: TRBV7-9
J: TRBJ2-7
CDR3: ASTTVAQGTYEQY

V: TRBV30
J: TRBJ1-5
CDR3: ASDSGNQPQH

V: TRBV7-6
J: TRBJ1-3
CDR3: ASSLVGTGSYSGNTIY

V: TRBV10-3
J: TRBJ2-5
CDR3: AISAPAGANQETQY

V: TRBV18
J: TRBJ2-3
CDR3: ASSPPGGGPDTQY

V: TRBV10-2
J: TRBJ1-1
CDR3: ASSWGESRQGPLIEAF

V: TRBV7-2
J: TRBJ2-2
CDR3: ASSSSGLAGPTGTGELF

V: TRBV6-5
J: TRBJ1-2
CDR3: ASSVREDYGYT

V: TRBV7-2
J: TRBJ2-1
CDR3: ASSNGHSSYNEQF

V: TRBV11-2
J: TRBJ2-3
CDR3: ASSVDPPSGIRDTQY

V: TRBV27
J: TRBJ1-1
CDR3: ASRPRTGGTAEAF

V: TRBV2
J: TRBJ2-4
CDR3: ASSGQAGIAKNIQY

V: TRBV19
J: TRBJ2-7
CDR3: ASSRGPPYEQY

V: TRBV10-3
J: TRBJ2-7
CDR3: AIGAGGSSYEQY

V: TRBV5-8
J: TRBJ2-2
CDR3: ASSYWTGNTGELF

V: TRBV7-2
J: TRBJ2-5
CDR3: ASSRSGGVEETQY

V: TRBV28
J: TRBJ1-4
CDR3: ASGKPLQGSGEKLF

V: TRBV11-2
J: TRBJ2-7
CDR3: ASSFGRGSSYEQY

V: TRBV27
J: TRBJ1-3
CDR3: ASSLKTGPGNTIY

V: TRBV28
J: TRBJ2-1
CDR3: ASSLLTGRDEQF

V: TRBV29-1
J: TRBJ1-2
CDR3: SVGGSLYGYT